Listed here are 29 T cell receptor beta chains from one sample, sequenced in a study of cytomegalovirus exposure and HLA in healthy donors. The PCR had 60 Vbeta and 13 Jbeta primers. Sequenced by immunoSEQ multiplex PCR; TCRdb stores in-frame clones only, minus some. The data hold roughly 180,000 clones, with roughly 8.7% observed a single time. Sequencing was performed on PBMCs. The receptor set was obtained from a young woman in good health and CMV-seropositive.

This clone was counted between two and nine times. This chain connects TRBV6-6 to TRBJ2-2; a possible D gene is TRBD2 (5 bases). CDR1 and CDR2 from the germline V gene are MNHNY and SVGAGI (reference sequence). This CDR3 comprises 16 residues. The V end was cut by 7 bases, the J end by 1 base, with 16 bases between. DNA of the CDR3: TGTGCCAGCACCGAGCCCGGGGTGGGGAACACCGGGGAGCTGTTTTTT. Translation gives CASTEPGVGNTGELFF.

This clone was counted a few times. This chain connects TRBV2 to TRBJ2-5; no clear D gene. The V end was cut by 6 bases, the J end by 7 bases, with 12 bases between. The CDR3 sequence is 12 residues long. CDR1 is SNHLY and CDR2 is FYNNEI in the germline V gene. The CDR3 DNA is TGTGCCAGCAGGGGCCGCTTGGGGACCCAGTACTTC. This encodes CASRGRLGTQYF.

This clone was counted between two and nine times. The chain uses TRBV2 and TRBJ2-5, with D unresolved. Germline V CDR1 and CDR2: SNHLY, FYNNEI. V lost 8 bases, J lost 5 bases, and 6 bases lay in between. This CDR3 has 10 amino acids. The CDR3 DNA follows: TGTGCCAGCTCGCAGGAGACCCAGTACTTC. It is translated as CASSQETQYF.

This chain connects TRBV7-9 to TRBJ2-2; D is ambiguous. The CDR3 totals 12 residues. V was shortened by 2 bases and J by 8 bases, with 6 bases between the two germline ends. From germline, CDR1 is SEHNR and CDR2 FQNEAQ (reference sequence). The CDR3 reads CASSLFPGELFF. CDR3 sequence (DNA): TGTGCCAGCAGCTTATTTCCGGGGGAGCTGTTTTTT.

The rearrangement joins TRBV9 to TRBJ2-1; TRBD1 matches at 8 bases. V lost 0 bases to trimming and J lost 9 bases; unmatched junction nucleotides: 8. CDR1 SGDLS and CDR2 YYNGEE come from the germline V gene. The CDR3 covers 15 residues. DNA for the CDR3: TGTGCCAGCAGCGTAGGGACAGGGATCGGAAGTGAGCAGTTCTTC. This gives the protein CASSVGTGIGSEQFF. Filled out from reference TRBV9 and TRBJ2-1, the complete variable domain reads DSGVTQTPKHLITATGQRVTLRCSPRSGDLSVYWYQQSLDQGLQFLIQYYNGEERAKGNILERFSAQQFPDLHSELNLSSLELGDSALYFCASSVGTGIGSEQFFGPGTRLTVL.

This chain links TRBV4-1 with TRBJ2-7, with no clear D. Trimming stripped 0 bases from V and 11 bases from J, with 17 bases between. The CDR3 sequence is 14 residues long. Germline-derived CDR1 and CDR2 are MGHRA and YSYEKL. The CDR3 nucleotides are TGCGCCAGCAGCCAAGACTTGAGCAGCGAGGAAAAGTACTTC. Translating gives CASSQDLSSEEKYF.

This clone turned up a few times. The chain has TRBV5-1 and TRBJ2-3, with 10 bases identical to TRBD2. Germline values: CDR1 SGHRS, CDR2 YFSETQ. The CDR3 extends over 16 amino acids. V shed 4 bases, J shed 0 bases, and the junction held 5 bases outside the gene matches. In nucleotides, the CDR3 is TGCGCCAGCAGCCCTTCGACTAGCGGGAGCACAGATACGCAGTATTTT. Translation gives CASSPSTSGSTDTQYF.

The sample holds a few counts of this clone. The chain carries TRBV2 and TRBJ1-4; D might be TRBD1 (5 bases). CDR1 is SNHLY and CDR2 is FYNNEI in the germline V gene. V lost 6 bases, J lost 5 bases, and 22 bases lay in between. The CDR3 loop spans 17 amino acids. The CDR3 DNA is TGTGCCAGCAGCAGGGTTCTGATCGCGGCCGGGAATGAAAAACTGTTTTTT. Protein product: CASSRVLIAAGNEKLFF. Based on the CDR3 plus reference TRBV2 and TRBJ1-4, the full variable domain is EPEVTQTPSHQVTQMGQEVILRCVPISNHLYFYWYRQILGQKVEFLVSFYNNEISEKSEIFDDQFSVERPDGSNFTLKIRSTKLEDSAMYFCASSRVLIAAGNEKLFFGSGTQLSVL.

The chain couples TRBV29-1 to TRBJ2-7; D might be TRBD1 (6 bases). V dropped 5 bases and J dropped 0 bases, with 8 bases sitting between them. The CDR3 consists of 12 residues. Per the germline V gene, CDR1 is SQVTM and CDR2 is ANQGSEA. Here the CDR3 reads CSVSQGSYEQYF. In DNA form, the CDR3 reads TGCAGCGTTTCACAGGGCTCCTACGAGCAGTACTTC.

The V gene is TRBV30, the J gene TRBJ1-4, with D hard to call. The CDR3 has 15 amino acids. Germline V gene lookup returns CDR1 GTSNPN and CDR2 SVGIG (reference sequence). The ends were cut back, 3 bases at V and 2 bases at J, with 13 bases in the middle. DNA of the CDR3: TGTGCCTGGAGATATGAGAGGATGACTAATGAAAAACTGTTTTTT. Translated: CAWRYERMTNEKLFF.

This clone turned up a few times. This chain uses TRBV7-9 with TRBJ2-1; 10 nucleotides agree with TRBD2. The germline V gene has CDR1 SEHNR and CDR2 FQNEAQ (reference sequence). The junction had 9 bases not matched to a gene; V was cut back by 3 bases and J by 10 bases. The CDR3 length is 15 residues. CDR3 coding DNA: TGTGCCAGCAGCTTGATAGTAGCGGGAGGAAAGGAGCAGTTCTTC. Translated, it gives CASSLIVAGGKEQFF.

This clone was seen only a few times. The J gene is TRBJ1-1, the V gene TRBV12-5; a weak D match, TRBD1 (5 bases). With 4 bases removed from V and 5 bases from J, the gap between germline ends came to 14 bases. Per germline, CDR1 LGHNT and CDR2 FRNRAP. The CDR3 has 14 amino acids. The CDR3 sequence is CASGSTAGVTEAFF. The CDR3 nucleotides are TGTGCTAGTGGTTCCACAGCGGGGGTTACTGAAGCTTTCTTT.

In DNA, the CDR3 is TGTGCCAGCAGCTTGCGGGGAATAATGAACACTGAAGCTTTCTTT. Protein: CASSLRGIMNTEAFF. The rearrangement joins TRBV7-9 to TRBJ1-1, with D unclear. The CDR3 length is 15 residues. V lost 3 bases and J 0 bases, leaving 11 bases between the germline ends. From germline, CDR1 is SEHNR and CDR2 FQNEAQ (reference sequence). Variable domain in full (rest from reference TRBV7-9 and TRBJ1-1): DTGVSQNPRHKITKRGQNVTFRCDPISEHNRLYWYRQTLGQGPEFLTYFQNEAQLEKSRLLSDRFSAERPKGSFSTLEIQRTEQGDSAMYLCASSLRGIMNTEAFFGQGTRLTVV.

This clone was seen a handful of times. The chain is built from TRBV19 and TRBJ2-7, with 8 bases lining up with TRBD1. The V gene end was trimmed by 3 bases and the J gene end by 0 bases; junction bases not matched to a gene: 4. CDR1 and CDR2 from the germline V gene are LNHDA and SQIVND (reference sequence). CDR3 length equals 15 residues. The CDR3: CASSMGQAYSYEQYF. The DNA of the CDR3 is TGTGCCAGTAGTATGGGACAGGCTTACTCCTACGAGCAGTACTTC.

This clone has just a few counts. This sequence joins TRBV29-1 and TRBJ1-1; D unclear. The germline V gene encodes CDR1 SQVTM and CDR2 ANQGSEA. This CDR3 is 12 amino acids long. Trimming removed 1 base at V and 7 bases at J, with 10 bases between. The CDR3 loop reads CSVEVRRVEAFF. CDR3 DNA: TGCAGCGTTGAAGTTAGGAGGGTTGAAGCTTTCTTT.

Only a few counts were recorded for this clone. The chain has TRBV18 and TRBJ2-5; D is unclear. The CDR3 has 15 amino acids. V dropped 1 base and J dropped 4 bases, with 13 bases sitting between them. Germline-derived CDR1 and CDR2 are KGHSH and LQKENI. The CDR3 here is CASSPQSAARETQYF. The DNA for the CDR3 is TGTGCCAGCTCACCACAGAGTGCTGCTAGAGAGACCCAGTACTTC. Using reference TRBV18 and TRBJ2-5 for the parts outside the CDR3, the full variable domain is NAGVMQNPRHLVRRRGQEARLRCSPMKGHSHVYWYRQLPEEGLKFMVYLQKENIIDESGMPKERFSAEFPKEGPSILRIQQVVRGDSAAYFCASSPQSAARETQYFGPGTRLLVL.

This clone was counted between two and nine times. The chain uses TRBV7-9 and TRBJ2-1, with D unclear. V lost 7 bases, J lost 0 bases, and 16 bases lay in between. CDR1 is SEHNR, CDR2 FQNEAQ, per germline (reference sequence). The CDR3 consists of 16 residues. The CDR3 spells CASNTRSQRSYNEQFF. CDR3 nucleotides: TGTGCCAGCAACACGCGGTCCCAGCGCTCCTACAATGAGCAGTTCTTC.

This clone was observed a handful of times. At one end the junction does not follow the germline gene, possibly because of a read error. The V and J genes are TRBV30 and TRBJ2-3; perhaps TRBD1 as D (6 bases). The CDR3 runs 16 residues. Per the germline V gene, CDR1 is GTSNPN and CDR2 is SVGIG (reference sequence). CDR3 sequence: CAWSRGTNDFTDTRYF. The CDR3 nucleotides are TGTGCCTGGAGTAGGGGGACGAATGACTTCACAGATACGCGGTATTTT. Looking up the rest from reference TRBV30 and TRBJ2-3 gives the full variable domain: SQTIHQWPATLVQPVGSPLSLECTVEGTSNPNLYWYRQAAGRGLQLLFYSVGIGQISSEVPQNLSASRPQDRQFILSSKKLLLSDSGFYLCAWSRGTNDFTDTRYFGPGTRLTVL.

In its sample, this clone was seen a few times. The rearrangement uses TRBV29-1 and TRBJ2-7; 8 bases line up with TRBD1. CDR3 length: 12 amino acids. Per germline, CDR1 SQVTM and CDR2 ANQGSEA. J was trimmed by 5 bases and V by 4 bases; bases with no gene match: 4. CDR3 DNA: TGCAGCGTTGCCTGGACAGGGAACGAGCAGTACTTC. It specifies CSVAWTGNEQYF.

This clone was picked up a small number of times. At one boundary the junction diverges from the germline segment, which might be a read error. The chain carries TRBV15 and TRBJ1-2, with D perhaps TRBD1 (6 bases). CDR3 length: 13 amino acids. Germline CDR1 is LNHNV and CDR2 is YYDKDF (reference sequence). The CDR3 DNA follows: TGTGCCACCAGGAGAGACAGGAACTATGGCTACACCTTC. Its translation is CATRRDRNYGYTF.

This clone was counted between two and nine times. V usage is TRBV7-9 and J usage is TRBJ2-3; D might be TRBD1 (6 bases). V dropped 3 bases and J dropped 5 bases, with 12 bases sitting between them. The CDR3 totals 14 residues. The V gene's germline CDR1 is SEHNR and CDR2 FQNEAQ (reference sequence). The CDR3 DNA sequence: TGTGCCAGCAGCTTCAGGGGAATGGGAGATACGCAGTATTTT. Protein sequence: CASSFRGMGDTQYF.

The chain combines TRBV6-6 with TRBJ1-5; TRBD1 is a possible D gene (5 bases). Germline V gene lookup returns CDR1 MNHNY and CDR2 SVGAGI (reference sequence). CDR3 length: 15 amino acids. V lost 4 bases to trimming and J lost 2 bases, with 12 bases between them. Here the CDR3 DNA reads TGTGCCAGCAGTTCCGGGACTCGGGGCAATCAGCCCCAGCATTTT. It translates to CASSSGTRGNQPQHF.

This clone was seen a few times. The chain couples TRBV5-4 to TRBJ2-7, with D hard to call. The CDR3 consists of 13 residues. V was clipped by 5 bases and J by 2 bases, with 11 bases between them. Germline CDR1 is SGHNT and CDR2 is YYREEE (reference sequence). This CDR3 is CASSTTTTYEQYF. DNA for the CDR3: TGTGCCAGCAGTACTACCACCACCTACGAGCAGTACTTC.

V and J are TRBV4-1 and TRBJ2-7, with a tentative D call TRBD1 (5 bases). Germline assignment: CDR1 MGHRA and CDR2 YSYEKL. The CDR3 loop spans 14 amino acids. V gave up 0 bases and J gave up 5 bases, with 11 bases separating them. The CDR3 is CASSQDGRGNEQYF. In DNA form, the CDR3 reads TGCGCCAGCAGCCAAGATGGTAGGGGTAACGAGCAGTACTTC.

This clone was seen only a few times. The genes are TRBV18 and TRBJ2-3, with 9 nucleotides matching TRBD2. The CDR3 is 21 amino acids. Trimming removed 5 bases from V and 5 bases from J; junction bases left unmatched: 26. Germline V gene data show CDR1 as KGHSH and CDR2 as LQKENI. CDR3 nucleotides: TGTGCCAGCTCAACGCGACTAGTCGCGGGAGGGCCGGAGGGCTCGTTAGATACGCAGTATTTT. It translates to CASSTRLVAGGPEGSLDTQYF.

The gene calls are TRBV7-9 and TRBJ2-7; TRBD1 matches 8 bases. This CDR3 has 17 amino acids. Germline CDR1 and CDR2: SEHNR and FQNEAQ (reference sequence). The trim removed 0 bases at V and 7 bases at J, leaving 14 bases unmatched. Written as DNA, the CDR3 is TGTGCCAGCAGCTTAGCGCCAATAGTCAGGGGGCCACGAGAGCAGTACTTC. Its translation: CASSLAPIVRGPREQYF.

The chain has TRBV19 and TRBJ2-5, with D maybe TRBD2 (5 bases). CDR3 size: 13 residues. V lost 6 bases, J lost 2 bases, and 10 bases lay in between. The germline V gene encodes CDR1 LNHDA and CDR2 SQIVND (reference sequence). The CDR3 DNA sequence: TGTGCCAGTAGACTAGAGGGTCAAGAGACCCAGTACTTC. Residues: CASRLEGQETQYF.

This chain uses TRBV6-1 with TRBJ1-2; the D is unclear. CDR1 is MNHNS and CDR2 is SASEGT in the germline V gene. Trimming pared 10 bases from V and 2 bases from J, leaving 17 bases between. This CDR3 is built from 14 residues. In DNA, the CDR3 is TGTGCCACCACCCCCCAAGACATCAACTATGGCTACACCTTC. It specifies CATTPQDINYGYTF.

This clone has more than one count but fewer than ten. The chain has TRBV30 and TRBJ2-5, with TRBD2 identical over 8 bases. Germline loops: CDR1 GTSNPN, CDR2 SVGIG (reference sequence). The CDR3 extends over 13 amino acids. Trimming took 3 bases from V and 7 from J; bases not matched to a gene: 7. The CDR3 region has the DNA TGTGCCTGGAGACTAGCGGTCGTGAGGACCCAGTACTTC. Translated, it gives CAWRLAVVRTQYF.